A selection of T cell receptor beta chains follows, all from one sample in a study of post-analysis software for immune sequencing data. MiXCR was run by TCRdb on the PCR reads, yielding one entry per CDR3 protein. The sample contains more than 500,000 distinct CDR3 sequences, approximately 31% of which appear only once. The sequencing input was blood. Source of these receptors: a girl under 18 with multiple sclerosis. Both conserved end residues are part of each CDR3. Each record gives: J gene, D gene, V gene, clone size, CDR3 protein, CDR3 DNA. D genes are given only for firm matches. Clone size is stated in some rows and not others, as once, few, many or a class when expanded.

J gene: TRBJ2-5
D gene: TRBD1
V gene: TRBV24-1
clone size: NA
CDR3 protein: CATSDPGTGPRLQYF
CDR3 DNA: TGTGCCACCAGTGATCCGGGGACAGGCCCGCGTCTCCAGTACTTC

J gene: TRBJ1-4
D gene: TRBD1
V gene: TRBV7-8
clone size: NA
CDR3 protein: CASSTRQGPSTNEKLFF
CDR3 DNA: TGTGCCAGCAGCACACGACAGGGTCCTTCTACTAATGAAAAACTGTTTTTT

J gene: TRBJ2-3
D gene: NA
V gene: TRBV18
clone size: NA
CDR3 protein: CTSSPSGTSDTQYF
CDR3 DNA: TGTACCAGCTCACCCTCCGGGACCTCAGATACGCAGTATTTT

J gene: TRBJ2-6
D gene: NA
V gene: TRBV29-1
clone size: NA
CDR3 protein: CSVDRSGANVLTF
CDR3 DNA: TGCAGCGTTGACAGGTCTGGGGCCAACGTCCTGACTTTC

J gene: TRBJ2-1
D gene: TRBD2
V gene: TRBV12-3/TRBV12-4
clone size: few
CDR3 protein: CASSVGLAGIYEQFF
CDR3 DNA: TGTGCCAGCAGTGTGGGACTAGCGGGGATCTATGAGCAGTTCTTC

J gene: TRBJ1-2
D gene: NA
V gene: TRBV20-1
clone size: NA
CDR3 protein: CSALYKGQNYGYTF
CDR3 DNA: TGCAGTGCCCTCTATAAAGGACAGAACTATGGCTACACCTTC

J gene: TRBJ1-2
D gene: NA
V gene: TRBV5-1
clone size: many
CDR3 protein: CASSSDSYGYTF
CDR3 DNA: TGTGCCAGCAGCTCGGACAGCTATGGCTACACCTTC

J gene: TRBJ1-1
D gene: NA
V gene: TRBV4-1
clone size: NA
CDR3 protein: CASSQGWTEAFF
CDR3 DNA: TGCGCCAGCAGCCAGGGGTGGACTGAAGCTTTCTTT

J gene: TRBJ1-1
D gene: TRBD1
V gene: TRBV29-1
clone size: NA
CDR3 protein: CSVVGWRQGLFGTWNTEAFF
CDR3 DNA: TGCAGCGTGGTGGGGTGGAGACAGGGGTTGTTCGGTACGTGGAACACTGAGGCTTTCTTT

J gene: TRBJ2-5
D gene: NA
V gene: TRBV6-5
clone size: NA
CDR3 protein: CASRFLGGGIETQYF
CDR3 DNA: TGTGCCAGCAGATTCCTTGGTGGGGGGATCGAGACCCAGTACTTC

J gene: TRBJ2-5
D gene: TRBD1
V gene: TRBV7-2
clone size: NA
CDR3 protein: CASRADRVSETQYF
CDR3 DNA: TGTGCCAGCAGAGCTGACAGGGTGTCAGAGACCCAGTACTTC

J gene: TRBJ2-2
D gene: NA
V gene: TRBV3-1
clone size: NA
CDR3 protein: CASRGATGELFF
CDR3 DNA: TGTGCCAGCAGGGGGGCCACCGGGGAGCTGTTTTTT

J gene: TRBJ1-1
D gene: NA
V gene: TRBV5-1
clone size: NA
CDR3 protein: CASSLGTRKTEAFF
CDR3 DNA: TGCGCCAGCAGCTTGGGGACACGAAAGACTGAAGCTTTCTTT

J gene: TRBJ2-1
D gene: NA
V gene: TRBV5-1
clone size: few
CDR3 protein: CASSFKETQFF
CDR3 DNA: TGCGCCAGCAGCTTTAAAGAGACCCAGTTCTTC

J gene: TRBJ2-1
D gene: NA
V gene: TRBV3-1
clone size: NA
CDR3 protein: CASSLQGFDEQFF
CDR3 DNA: TGTGCCAGCAGCCTCCAAGGGTTCGATGAGCAGTTCTTC

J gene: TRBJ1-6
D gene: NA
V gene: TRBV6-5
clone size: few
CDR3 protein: CASHTGSYNSPLHF
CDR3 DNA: TGTGCCAGCCATACAGGGTCCTATAATTCACCCCTCCACTTT

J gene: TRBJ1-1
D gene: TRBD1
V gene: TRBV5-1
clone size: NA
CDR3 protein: CASSQMPGQGNTEAFF
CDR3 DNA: TGCGCCAGCAGCCAAATGCCGGGACAGGGAAACACTGAAGCTTTCTTT

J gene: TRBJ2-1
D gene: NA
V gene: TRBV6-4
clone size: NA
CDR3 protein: CASSVWAGTNEQFF
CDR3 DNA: TGTGCCAGCAGTGTTTGGGCCGGGACGAATGAGCAGTTCTTC

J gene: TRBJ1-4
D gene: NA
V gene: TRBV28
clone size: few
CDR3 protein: CASTENEKLFF
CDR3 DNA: TGTGCCAGCACCGAGAATGAAAAACTGTTTTTT

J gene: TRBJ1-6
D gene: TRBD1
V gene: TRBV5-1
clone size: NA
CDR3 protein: CASSFGTGPSSPLHF
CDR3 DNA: TGCGCCAGCAGCTTCGGGACAGGGCCCTCTTCGCCCCTCCACTTT

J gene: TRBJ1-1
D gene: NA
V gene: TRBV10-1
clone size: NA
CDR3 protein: CASRLRTGTEAFF
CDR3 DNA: TGCGCCAGCAGACTAAGGACGGGTACTGAAGCTTTCTTT

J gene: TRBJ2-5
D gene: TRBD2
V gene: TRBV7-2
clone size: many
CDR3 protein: CASSLRLAEETQYF
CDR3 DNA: TGTGCCAGCAGCTTAAGACTAGCGGAAGAGACCCAGTACTTC

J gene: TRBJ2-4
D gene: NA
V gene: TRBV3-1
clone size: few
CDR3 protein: CASSPVARGNDKNIQYF
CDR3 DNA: TGTGCCAGCAGCCCCGTTGCCAGGGGCAATGACAAAAACATTCAGTACTTC

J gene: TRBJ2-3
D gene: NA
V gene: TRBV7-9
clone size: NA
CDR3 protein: CASSFLSLPDTQYF
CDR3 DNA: TGTGCCAGCAGCTTCCTCTCCCTTCCAGATACGCAGTATTTT

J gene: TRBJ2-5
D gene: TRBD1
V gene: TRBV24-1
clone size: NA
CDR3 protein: CATSSRTGEETQYF
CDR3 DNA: TGTGCCACCAGTAGCCGGACAGGGGAAGAGACCCAGTACTTC

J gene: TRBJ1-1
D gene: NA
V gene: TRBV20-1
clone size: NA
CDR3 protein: CSAIAGDAFF
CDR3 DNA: TGCAGTGCTATCGCGGGAGATGCTTTCTTT

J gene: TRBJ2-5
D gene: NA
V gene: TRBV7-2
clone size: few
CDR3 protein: CASSLDLGGETQYF
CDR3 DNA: TGTGCCAGCAGCTTAGATTTGGGAGGAGAGACCCAGTACTTC

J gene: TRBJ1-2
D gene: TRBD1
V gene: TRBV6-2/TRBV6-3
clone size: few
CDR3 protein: CASREGQGYGYTF
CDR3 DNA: TGTGCCAGCAGAGAGGGACAGGGCTATGGCTACACCTTC

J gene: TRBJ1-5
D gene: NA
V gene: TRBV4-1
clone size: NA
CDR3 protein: CASSQGRIMSGGNQPQHF
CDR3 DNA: TGCGCCAGCAGCCAAGGCCGGATTATGTCGGGGGGCAATCAGCCCCAGCATTTT

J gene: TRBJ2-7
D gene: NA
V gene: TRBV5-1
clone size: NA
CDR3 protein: CASSPGVRLEQYF
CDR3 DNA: TGCGCCAGCAGCCCTGGAGTGCGGCTCGAGCAGTACTTC

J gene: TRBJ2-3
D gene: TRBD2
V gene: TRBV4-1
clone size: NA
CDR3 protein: CASSHRGEIIRDTQYF
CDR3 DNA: TGCGCCAGCAGCCATCGGGGGGAGATTATAAGAGATACGCAGTATTTT

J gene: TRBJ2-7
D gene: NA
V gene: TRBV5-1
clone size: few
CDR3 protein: CASSWEHGRSSYEQYF
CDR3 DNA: TGCGCCAGCAGCTGGGAACACGGCCGTTCATCCTACGAGCAGTACTTC

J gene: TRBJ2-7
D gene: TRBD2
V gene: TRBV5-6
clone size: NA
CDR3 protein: CASSLPTSGGYEQYF
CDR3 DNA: TGTGCCAGCAGCTTACCAACTAGCGGGGGCTACGAGCAGTACTTC

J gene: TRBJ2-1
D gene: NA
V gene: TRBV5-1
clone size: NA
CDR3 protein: CASSLDPGGTYNEQFF
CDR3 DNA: TGCGCCAGCAGCTTGGATCCAGGAGGGACTTACAATGAGCAGTTCTTC

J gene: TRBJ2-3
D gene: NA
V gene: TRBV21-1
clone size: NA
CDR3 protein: CASSKLGGTDTQYF
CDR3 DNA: TGTGCCAGCAGCAAGTTAGGTGGCACAGATACGCAGTATTTT

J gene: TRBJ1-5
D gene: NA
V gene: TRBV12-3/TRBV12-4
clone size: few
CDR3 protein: CASSSNSNQPQHF
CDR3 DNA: TGTGCCAGCAGTTCAAATAGCAATCAGCCCCAGCATTTT

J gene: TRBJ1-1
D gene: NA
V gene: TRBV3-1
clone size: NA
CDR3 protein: CASSQGAGRGSIAFF
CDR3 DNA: TGTGCCAGCAGCCAAGGTGCTGGCAGGGGTTCGATTGCTTTCTTT

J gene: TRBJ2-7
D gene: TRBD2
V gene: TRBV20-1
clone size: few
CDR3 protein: CSARDMSGGANEQYF
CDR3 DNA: TGCAGTGCTAGAGATATGAGCGGGGGGGCCAACGAGCAGTACTTC

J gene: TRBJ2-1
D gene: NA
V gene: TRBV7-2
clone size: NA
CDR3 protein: CASTHPPGAVDEQFF
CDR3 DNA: TGTGCCAGCACACACCCCCCAGGCGCGGTCGATGAGCAGTTCTTC

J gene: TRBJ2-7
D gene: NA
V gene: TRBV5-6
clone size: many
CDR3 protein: CASSLGSRREQYF
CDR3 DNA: TGTGCCAGCAGCTTAGGATCCCGGAGGGAGCAGTACTTC

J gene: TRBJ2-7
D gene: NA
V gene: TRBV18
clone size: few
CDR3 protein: CASSPLVSGYSGEQYF
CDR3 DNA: TGTGCCAGCTCACCGCTTGTGTCCGGTTATAGCGGCGAGCAGTACTTC